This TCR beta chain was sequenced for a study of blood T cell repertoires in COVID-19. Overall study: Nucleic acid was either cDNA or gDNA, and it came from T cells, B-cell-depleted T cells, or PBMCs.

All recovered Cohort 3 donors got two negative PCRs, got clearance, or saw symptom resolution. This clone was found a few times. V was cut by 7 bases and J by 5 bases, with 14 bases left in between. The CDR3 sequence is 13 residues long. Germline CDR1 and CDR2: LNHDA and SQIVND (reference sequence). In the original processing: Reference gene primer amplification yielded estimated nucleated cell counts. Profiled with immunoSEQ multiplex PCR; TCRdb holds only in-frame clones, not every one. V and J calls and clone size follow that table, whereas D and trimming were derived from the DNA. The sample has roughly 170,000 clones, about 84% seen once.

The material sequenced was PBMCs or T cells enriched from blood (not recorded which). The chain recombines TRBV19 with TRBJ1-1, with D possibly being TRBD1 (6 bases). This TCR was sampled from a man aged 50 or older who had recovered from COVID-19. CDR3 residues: CASNPQGLTEAFF. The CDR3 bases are TGTGCCAGTAACCCACAGGGTCTTACTGAAGCTTTCTTT. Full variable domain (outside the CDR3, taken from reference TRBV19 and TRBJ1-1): DGGITQSPKYLFRKEGQNVTLSCEQNLNHDAMYWYRQDPGQGLRLIYYSQIVNDFQKGDIAEGYSVSREKKESFPLTVTSAQKNPTAFYLCASNPQGLTEAFFGQGTRLTVV.